This TCR beta chain was identified in a study of regulatory T cells in long-lasting Graves disease. Between the trimmed V and J ends, which lost 5 bases and 9 bases, there was a span of 17 bases. The CDR3 length is 14 residues. Germline-derived CDR1 and CDR2 are SGHAT and FQNNGV. This clonotype was seen ten or more times. Time point here: newly diagnosed GD, antithyroid drugs for less than 3 months. After RNA was extracted from PBMCs, the TCR library was made from it. CDR3 regions were amplified by Arm-PCR using iRepertoire HTBI primers to build TCR beta libraries. TCRdb reprocessed the multiplex PCR reads via MiXCR and lists one record per CDR3 protein. In the table there are more than 450,000 distinct CDR3 sequences, 12% of which are singletons. These same data were also listed under a study on T cells in Graves' hyperthyroidism and ophthalmopathy. That source notes: Recently diagnosed hyperthyroidism of less than 2 months' duration affected patients aged 18 to 65. Clinicians diagnosed patients from clinical symptoms, serum thyroxine and TRAb, thyroid ultrasound and orbital computed tomography.

The sample in question was peripheral blood mononuclear cells (PBMCs), obtained at new diagnosis, from a patient treated with antithyroid drugs. V and J are TRBV11-2 and TRBJ1-3; perhaps TRBD1 as D (5 bases). The TCR sequence derives from a woman aged 25 to 45 with Graves disease. CDR3 DNA sequence: TGTGCCAGCAGCCAGGACACTCGCCGAGGCACCATATATTTT. Its translation: CASSQDTRRGTIYF. Using reference TRBV11-2 and TRBJ1-3 for the parts outside the CDR3, the full variable domain is EAGVAQSPRYKIIEKRQSVAFWCNPISGHATLYWYQQILGQGPKLLIQFQNNGVVDDSQLPKDRFSAERLKGVDSTLKIQPAKLEDSAVYLCASSQDTRRGTIYFGEGSWLTVV.